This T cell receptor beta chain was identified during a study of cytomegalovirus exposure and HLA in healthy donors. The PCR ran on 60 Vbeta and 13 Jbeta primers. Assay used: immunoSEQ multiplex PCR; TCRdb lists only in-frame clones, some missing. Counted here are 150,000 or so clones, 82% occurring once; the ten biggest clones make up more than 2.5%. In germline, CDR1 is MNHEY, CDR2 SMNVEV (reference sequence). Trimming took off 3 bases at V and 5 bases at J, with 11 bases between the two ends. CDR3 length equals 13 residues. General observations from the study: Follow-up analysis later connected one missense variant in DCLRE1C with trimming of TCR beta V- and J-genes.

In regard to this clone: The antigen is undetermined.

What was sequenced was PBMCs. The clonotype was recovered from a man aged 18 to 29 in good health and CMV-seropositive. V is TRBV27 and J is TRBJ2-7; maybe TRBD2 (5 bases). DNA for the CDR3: TGTGCCAGCAGTTTCACGGGGTCCCACGAGCAGTACTTC. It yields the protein CASSFTGSHEQYF.